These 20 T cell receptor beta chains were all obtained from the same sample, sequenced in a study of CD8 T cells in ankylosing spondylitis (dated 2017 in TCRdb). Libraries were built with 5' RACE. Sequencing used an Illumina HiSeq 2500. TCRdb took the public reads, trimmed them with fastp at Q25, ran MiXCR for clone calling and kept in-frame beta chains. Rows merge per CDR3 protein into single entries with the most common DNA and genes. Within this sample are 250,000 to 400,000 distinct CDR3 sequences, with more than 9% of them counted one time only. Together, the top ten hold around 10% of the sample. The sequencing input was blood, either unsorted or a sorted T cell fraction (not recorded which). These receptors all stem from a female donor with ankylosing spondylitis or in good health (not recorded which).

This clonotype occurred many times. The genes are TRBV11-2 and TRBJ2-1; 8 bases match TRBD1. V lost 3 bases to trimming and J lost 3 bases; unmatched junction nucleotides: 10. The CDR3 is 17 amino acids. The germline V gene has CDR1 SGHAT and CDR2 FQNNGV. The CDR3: CASSFDDRGVRYNEQFF. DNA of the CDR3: TGTGCCAGCAGCTTCGATGACAGGGGCGTCCGCTACAATGAGCAGTTCTTC. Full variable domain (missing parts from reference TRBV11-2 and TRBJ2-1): EAGVAQSPRYKIIEKRQSVAFWCNPISGHATLYWYQQILGQGPKLLIQFQNNGVVDDSQLPKDRFSAERLKGVDSTLKIQPAKLEDSAVYLCASSFDDRGVRYNEQFFGPGTRLTVL.

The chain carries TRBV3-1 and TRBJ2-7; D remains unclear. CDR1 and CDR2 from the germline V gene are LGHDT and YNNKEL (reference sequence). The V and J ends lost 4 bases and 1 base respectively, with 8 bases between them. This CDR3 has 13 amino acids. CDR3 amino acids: CASSRVGSYEQYF. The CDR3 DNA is TGTGCCAGCAGCCGGGTCGGGTCCTACGAGCAGTACTTC.

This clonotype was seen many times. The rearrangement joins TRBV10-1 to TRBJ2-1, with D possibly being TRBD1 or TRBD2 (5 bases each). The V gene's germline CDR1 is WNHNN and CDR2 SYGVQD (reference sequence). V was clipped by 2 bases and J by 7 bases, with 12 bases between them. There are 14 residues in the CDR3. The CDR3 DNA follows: TGCGCCAGCAGTGAGCCCGGGACGTTGAATGAGCAGTTCTTC. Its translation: CASSEPGTLNEQFF.

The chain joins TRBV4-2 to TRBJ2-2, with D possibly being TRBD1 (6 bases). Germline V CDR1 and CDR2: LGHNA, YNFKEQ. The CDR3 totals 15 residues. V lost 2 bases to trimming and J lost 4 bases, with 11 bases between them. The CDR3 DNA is TGTGCCAGCAGCCAAACTACAGGGCGCACCGGGGAGCTGTTTTTT. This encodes CASSQTTGRTGELFF.

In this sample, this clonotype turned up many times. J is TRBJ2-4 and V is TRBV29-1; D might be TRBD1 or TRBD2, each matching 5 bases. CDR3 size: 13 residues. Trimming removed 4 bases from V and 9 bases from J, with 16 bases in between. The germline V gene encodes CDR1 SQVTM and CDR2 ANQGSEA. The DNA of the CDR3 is TGCAGCGTTGCCCCTAGAGGGACCGGCATTCAGTACTTC. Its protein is CSVAPRGTGIQYF.

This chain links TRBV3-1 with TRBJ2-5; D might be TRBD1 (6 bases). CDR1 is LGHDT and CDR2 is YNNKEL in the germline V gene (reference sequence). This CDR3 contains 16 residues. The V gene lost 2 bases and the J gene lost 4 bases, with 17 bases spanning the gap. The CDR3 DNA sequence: TGTGCCAGCAGCCAACTCTCTGGTGCAGGGGTAGAGACCCAGTACTTC. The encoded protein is CASSQLSGAGVETQYF.

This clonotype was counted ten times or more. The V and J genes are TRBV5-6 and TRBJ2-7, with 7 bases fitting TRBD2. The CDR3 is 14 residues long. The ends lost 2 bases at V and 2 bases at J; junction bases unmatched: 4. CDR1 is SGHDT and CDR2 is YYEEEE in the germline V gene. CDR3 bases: TGTGCCAGCAGCTTTCCCGGACTAGCCTACGAGCAGTACTTC. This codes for CASSFPGLAYEQYF.

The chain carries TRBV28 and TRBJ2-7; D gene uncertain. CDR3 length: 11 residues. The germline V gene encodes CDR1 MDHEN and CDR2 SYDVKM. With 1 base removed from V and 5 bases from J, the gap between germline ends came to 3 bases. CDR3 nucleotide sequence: TGTGCCAGCAGTTTATTACACGAGCAGTACTTC. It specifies CASSLLHEQYF. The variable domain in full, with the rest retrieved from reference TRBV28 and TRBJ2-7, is DVKVTQSSRYLVKRTGEKVFLECVQDMDHENMFWYRQDPGLGLRLIYFSYDVKMKEKGDIPEGYSVSREKKERFSLILESASTNQTSMYLCASSLLHEQYFGPGTRLTVT.

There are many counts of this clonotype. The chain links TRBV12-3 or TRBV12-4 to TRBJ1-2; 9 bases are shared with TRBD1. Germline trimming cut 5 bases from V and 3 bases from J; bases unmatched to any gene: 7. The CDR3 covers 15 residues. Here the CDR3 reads CASSQLRTGDYGYTF. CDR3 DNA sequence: TGTGCCAGCAGTCAACTACGGACAGGGGACTATGGCTACACCTTC.

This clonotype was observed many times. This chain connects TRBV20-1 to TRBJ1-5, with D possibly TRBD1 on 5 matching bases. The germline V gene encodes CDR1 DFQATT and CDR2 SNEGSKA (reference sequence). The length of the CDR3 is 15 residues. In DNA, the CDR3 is TGCAGCGCCGCTCCACCGCCAGGGTCGAATCAGCCCCAGCATTTT. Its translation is CSAAPPPGSNQPQHF.

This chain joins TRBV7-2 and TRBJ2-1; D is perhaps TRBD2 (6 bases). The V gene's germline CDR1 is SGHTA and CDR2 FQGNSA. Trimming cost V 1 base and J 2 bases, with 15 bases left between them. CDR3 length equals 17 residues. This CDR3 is CASSLGPTSPPYNEQFF. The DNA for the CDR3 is TGTGCCAGCAGCTTAGGTCCAACTAGCCCCCCCTACAATGAGCAGTTCTTC.

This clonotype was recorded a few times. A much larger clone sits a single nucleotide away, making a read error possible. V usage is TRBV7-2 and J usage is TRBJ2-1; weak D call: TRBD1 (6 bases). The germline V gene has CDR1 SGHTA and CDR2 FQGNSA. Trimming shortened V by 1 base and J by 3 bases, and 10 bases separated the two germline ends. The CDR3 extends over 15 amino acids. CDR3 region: CASSLVEGGYNEQFF. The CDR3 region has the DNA TGTGCCAGCAGCTTAGTGGAAGGGGGCTACAATGAGCAGTTCTTC.

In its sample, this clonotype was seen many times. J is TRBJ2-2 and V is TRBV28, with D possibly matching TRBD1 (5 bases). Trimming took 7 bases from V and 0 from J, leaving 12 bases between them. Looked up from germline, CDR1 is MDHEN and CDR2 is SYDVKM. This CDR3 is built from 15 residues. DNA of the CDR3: TGTGCCAGCACCCCCTTGGACACGAACACCGGGGAGCTGTTTTTT. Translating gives CASTPLDTNTGELFF.

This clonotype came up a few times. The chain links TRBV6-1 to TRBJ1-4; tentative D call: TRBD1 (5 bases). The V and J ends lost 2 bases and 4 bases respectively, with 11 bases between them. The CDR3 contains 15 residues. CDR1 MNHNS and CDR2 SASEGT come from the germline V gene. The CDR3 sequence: CASSERGRVNEKLFF. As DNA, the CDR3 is TGTGCCAGCAGTGAAAGGGGCAGGGTTAATGAAAAACTGTTTTTT.

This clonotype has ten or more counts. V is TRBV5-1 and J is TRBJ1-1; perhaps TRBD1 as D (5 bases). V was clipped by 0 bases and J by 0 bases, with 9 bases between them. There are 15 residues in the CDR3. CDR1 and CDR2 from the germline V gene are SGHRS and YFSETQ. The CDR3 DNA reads TGCGCCAGCAGCTTGGAAGGGACCGTGAACACTGAAGCTTTCTTT. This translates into CASSLEGTVNTEAFF.

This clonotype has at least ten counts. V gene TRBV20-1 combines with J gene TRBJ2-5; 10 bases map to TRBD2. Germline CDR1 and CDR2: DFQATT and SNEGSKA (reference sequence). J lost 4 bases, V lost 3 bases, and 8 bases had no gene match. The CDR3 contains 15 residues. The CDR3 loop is CSARASGRSGETQYF. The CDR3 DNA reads TGCAGTGCTAGGGCTAGCGGGAGAAGTGGAGAGACCCAGTACTTC.

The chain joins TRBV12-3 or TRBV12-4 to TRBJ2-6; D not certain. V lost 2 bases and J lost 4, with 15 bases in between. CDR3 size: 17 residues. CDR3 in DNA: TGTGCCAGCAGTTTACCTTCCCGGCACTCCGGGGCCAACGTCCTGACTTTC. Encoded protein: CASSLPSRHSGANVLTF.

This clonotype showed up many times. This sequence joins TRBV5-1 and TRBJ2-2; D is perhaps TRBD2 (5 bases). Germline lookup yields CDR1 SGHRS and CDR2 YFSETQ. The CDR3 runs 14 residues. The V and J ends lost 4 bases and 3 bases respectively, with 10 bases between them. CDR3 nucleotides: TGCGCCAGCAGCCCGCCTAGCTACACCGGGGAGCTGTTTTTT. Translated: CASSPPSYTGELFF.

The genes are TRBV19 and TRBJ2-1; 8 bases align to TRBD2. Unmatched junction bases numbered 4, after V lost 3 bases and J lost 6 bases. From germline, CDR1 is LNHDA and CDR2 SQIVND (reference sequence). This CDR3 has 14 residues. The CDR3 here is CASSMDLAGNEQFF. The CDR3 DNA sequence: TGTGCCAGTAGTATGGATCTAGCGGGCAATGAGCAGTTCTTC.

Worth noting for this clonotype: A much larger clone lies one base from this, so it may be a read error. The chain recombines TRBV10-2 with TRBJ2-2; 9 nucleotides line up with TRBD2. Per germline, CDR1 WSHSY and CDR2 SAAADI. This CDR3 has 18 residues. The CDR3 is CATSGQYGSGSITGELFF. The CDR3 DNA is TGCGCCACCAGTGGACAGTATGGTAGCGGGAGTATCACCGGGGAGCTGTTTTTT.